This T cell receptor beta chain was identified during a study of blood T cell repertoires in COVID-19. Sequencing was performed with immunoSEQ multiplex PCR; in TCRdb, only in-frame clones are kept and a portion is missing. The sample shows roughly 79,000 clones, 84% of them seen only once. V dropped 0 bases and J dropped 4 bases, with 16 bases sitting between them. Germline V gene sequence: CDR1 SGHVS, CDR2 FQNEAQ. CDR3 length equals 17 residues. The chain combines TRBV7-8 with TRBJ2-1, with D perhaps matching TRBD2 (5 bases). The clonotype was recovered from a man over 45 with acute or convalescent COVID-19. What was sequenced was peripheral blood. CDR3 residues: CASSLAVPDSQYNEQFF. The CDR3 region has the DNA TGTGCCAGCAGCTTAGCAGTTCCGGACTCACAATACAATGAGCAGTTCTTC.